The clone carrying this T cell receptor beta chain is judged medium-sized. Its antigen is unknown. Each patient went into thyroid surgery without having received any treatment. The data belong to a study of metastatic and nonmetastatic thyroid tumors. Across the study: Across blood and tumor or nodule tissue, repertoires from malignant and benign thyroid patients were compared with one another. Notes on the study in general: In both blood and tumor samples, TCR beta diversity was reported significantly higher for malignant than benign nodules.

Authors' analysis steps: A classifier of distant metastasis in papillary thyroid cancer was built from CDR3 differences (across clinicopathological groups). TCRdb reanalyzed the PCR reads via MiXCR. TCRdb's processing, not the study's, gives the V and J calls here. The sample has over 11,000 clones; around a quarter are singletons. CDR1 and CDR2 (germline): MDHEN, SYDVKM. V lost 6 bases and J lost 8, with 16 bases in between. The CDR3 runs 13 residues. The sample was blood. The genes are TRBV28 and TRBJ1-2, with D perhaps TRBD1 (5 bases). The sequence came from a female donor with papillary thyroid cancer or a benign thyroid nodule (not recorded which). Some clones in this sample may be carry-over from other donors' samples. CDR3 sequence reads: CASSLQAGLGYTF. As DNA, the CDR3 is TGTGCCAGCAGCTTACAAGCAGGGTTAGGCTACACCTTC.